The present TCR beta chain was sequenced within a study of blood T cell repertoires in COVID-19. On the study more broadly: Samples of COVID-19 (acute and convalescent) were obtained from the United States, Italy and Spain. Sample material is recorded as cDNA or gDNA derived from T cells, B-cell-depleted T cells, or PBMCs.

Authors' processing steps: Cell counts per sample came from amplifying reference gene primers. Repertoires were generated with immunoSEQ multiplex PCR, while TCRdb's copy carries only in-frame clones and drops some. The V and J calls and clone size were taken over from that table, and D and trimming were inferred from the DNA. The sample includes about 96,000 clones, around 84% of them seen just once. The germline gives CDR1 MGHRA, CDR2 YSYEKL. The junction had 20 bases not matched to a gene; V was cut back by 6 bases and J by 4 bases. The CDR3 totals 19 residues. This TCR derives from a woman aged 55-69 years with acute or convalescent COVID-19. The sample comprised peripheral blood. The chain carries TRBV4-1 and TRBJ1-5; 8 bases align to TRBD1. CDR3 nucleotides: TGCGCCAGCAGTTCCCAATACATACTACCAAGGACAGGGAATCAGCCCCAGCATTTT. Translation gives CASSSQYILPRTGNQPQHF.